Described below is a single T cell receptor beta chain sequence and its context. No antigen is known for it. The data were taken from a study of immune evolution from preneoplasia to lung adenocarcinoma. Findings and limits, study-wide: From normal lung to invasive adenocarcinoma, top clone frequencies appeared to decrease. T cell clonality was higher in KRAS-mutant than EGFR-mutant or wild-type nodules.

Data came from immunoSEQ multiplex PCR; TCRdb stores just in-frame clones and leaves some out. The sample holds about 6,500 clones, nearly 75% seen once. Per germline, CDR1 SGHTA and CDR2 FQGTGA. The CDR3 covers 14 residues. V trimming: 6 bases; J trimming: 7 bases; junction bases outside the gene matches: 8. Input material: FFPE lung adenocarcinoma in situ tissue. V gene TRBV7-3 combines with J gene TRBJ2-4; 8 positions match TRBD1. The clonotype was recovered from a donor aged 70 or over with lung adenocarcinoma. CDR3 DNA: TGTGCCAGCAGTCCCGGGACAGGCAGTAACATTCAGTACTTC. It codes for CASSPGTGSNIQYF.